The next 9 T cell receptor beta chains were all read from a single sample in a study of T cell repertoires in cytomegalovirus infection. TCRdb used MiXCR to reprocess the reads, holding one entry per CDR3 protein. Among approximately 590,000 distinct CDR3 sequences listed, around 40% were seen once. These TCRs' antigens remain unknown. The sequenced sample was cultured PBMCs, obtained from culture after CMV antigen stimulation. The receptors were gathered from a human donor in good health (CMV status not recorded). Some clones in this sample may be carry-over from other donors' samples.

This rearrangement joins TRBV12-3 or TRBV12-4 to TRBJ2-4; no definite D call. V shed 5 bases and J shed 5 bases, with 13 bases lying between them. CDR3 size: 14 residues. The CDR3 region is CASSLWGPENIQYF. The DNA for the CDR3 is TGTGCCAGCAGTCTCTGGGGTCCCGAAAACATTCAGTACTTC.

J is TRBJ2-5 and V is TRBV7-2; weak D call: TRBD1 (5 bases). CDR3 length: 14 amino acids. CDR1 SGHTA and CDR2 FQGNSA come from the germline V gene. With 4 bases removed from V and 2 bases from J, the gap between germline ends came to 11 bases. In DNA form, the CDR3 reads TGTGCCAGCAGCTCACAGGTTCTTCAAGAGACCCAGTACTTC. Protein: CASSSQVLQETQYF.

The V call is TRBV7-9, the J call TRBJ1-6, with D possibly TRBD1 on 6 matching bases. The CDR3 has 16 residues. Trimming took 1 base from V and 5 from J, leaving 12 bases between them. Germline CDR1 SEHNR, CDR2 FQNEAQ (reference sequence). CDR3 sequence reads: CASSLGGQGHNSPLHF. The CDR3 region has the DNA TGTGCCAGCAGCTTAGGGGGGCAGGGACATAATTCACCCCTCCACTTT.

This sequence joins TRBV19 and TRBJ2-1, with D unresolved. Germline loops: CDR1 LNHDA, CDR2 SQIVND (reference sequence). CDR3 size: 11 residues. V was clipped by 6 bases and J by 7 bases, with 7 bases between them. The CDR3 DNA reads TGTGCCAGTAGAATAAATAATGAGCAGTTCTTC. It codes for CASRINNEQFF.

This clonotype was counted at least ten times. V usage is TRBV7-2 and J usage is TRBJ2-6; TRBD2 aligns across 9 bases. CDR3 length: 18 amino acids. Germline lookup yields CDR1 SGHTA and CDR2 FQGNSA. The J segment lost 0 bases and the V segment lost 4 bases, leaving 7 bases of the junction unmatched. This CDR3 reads CASSYRLAVGSGANVLTF. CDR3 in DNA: TGTGCCAGCAGCTACCGACTAGCGGTCGGCTCTGGGGCCAACGTCCTGACTTTC.

The CDR3 DNA reads TGTGCCAGCAGTTTAAAGGGGGGGACAAAGAAAGCTTTCTTT. Residues: CASSLKGGTKKAFF. This chain uses TRBV12-3 or TRBV12-4 with TRBJ1-1; maybe TRBD1 (6 bases). The V end was cut by 2 bases, the J end by 9 bases, with 16 bases between. The CDR3 length is 14 residues.

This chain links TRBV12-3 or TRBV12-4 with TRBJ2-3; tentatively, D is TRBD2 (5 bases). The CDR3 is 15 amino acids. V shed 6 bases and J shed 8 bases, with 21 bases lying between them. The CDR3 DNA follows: TGTGCCAGCAGCTCCGGATCGGGAAGCATGGGTACGCAGTATTTT. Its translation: CASSSGSGSMGTQYF.

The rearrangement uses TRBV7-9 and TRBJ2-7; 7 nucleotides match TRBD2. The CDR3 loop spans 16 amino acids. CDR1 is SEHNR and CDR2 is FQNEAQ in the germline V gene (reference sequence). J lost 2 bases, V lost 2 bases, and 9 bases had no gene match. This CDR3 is CASSLTAGVFTYEQYF. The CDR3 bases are TGTGCCAGCAGCTTAACGGCGGGAGTGTTCACCTACGAGCAGTACTTC.

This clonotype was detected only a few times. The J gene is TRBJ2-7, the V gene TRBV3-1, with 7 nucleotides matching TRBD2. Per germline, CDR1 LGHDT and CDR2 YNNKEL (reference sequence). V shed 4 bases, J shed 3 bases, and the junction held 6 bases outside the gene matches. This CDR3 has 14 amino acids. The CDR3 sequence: CASSLRERGYEQYF. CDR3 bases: TGTGCCAGCAGCCTAAGGGAGCGGGGCTACGAGCAGTACTTC.